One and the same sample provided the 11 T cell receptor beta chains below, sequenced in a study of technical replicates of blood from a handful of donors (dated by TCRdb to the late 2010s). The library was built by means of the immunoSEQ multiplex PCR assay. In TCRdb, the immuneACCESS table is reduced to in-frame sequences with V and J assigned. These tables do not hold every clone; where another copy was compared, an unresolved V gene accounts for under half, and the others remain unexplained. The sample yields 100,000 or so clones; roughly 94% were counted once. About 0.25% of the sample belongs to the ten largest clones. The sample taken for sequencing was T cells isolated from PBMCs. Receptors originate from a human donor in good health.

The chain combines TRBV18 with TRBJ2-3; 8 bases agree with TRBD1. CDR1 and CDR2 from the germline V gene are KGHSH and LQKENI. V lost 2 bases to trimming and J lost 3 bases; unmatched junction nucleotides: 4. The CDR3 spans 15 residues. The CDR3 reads CASSPMQGATDTQYF. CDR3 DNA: TGTGCCAGCTCACCAATGCAGGGGGCAACAGATACGCAGTATTTT.

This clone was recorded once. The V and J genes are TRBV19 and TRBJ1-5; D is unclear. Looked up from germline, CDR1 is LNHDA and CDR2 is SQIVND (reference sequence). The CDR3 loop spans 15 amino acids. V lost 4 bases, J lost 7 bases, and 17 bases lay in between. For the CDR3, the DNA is TGTGCCAGTAGTAACATTATGAGGGCACAACAGCCCCAGCATTTT. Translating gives CASSNIMRAQQPQHF. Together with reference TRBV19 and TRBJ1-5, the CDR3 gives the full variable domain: DGGITQSPKYLFRKEGQNVTLSCEQNLNHDAMYWYRQDPGQGLRLIYYSQIVNDFQKGDIAEGYSVSREKKESFPLTVTSAQKNPTAFYLCASSNIMRAQQPQHFGDGTRLSIL.

The CDR3 spells CASSFPVTSNEKLFF. Written as DNA, the CDR3 is TGTGCCAGCAGTTTTCCGGTCACTTCTAATGAAAAACTGTTTTTT. This chain connects TRBV28 to TRBJ1-4; D unresolved. Trimming pared 3 bases from V and 3 bases from J, leaving 11 bases between. CDR3 size: 15 residues. Germline-derived CDR1 and CDR2 are MDHEN and SYDVKM.

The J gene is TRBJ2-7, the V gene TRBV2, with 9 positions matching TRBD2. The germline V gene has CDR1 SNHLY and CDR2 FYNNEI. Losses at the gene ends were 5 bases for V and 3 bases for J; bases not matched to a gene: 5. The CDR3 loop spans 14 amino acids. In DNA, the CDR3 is TGTGCCAGCAGTCCCTCTAGCGGGAACTACGAGCAGTACTTC. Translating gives CASSPSSGNYEQYF.

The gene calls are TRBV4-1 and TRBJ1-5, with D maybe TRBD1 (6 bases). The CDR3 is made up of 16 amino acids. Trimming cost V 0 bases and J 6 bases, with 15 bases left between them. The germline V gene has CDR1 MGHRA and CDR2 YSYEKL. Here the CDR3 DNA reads TGCGCCAGCAGCCAAGACTTAGGGGGTCAGAGTCAGCCCCAGCATTTT. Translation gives CASSQDLGGQSQPQHF.

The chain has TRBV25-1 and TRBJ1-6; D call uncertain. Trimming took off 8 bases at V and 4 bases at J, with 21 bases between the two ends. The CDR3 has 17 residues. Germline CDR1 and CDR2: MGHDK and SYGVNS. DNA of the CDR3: TGTGCCAGCGAGAGGGCGAGTAAGGGCAATTATAATTCACCCCTCCACTTT. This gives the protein CASERASKGNYNSPLHF.

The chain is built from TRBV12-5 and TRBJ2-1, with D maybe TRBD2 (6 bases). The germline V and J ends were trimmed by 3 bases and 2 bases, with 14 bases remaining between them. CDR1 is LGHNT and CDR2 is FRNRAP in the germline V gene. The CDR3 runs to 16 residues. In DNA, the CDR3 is TGTGCTAGTGGTTTCGGAGCGGGTAACACCTACAATGAGCAGTTCTTC. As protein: CASGFGAGNTYNEQFF. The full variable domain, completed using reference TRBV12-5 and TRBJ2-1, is DARVTQTPRHKVTEMGQEVTMRCQPILGHNTVFWYRQTMMQGLELLAYFRNRAPLDDSGMPKDRFSAEMPDATLATLKIQPSEPRDSAVYFCASGFGAGNTYNEQFFGPGTRLTVL.

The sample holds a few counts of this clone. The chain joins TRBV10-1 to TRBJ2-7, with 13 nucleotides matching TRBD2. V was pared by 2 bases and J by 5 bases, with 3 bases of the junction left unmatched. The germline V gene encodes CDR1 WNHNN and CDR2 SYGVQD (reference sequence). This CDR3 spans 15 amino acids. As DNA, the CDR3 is TGCGCCAGCAGTGAGGGGACTAGCGGGAAGCACGAGCAGTACTTC. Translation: CASSEGTSGKHEQYF.

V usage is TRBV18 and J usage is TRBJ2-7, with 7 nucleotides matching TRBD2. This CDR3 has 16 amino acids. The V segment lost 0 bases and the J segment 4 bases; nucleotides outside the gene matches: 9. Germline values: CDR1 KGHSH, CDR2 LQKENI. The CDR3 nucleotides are TGTGCCAGCTCACCACCGAGTAGCGGGTTCTTATACGAGCAGTACTTC. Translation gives CASSPPSSGFLYEQYF. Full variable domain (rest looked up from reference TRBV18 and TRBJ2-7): NAGVMQNPRHLVRRRGQEARLRCSPMKGHSHVYWYRQLPEEGLKFMVYLQKENIIDESGMPKERFSAEFPKEGPSILRIQQVVRGDSAAYFCASSPPSSGFLYEQYFGPGTRLTVT.

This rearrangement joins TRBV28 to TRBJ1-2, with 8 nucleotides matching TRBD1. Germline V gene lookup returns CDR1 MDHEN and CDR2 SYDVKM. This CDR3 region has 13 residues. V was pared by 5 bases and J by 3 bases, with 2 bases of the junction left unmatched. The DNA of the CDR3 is TGTGCCAGCAGTCAGACAGGGGACTATGGCTACACCTTC. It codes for CASSQTGDYGYTF.

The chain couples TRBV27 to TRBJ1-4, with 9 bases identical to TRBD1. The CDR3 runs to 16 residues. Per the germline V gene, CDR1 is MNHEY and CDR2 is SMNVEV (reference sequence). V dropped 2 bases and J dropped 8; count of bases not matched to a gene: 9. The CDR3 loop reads CASSLLRRGQGEKLFF. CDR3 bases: TGTGCCAGCAGTTTACTCCGTCGTGGACAGGGGGAAAAACTGTTTTTT.